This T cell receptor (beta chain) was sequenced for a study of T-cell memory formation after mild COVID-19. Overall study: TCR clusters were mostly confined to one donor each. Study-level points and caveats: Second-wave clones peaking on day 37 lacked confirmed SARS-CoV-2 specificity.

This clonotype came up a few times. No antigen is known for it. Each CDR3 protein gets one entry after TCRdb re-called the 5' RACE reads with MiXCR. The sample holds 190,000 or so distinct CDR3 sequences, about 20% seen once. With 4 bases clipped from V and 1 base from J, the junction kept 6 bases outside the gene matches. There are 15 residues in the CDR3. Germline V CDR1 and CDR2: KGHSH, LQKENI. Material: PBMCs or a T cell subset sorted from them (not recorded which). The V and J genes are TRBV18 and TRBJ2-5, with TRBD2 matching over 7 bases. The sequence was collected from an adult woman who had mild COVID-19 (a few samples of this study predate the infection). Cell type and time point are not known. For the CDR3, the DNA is TGTGCCAGCTCACTGATAGAGCGGGGCCAAGAGACCCAGTACTTC. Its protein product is CASSLIERGQETQYF.